Below, 7 T cell receptor beta chains from the same sample are listed, as sequenced in a study of blood T cell repertoires in COVID-19. Method: immunoSEQ multiplex PCR; TCRdb's copy keeps in-frame clones and lacks some. Of under 95,000 clones listed, around 88% are singletons. The specimen was peripheral blood. The source is a man in his 60s with acute or convalescent COVID-19.

CDR3 region: CASSLGTGGSYEQYF. Here the CDR3 DNA reads TGTGCCAGCAGCTTGGGGACAGGGGGATCCTACGAGCAGTACTTC. The chain employs TRBV11-2 and TRBJ2-7; TRBD1 agrees at 11 bases. Germline CDR1 SGHAT, CDR2 FQNNGV. V gave up 3 bases and J gave up 1 base; unmatched junction bases: 2. The CDR3 contains 15 residues.

The chain is built from TRBV4-1 and TRBJ2-3; the match to TRBD2 covers 13 bases. The V gene's germline CDR1 is MGHRA and CDR2 YSYEKL. Unmatched junction bases numbered 9, after V lost 0 bases and J lost 3 bases. The length of the CDR3 is 19 residues. The CDR3 nucleotides read TGCGCCAGCAGCCAAGATAGGACTAGCGGGGGAGGGCGAACAGATACGCAGTATTTT. This gives the protein CASSQDRTSGGGRTDTQYF.

The rearrangement links TRBV19 to TRBJ1-2; D may be TRBD1 (5 bases). V lost 0 bases, J lost 5 bases, and 13 bases lay in between. Germline V CDR1 and CDR2: LNHDA, SQIVND (reference sequence). This CDR3 spans 15 amino acids. This CDR3 reads CASSIDAGNGYGYTF. The CDR3, as DNA: TGTGCCAGTAGTATAGATGCAGGGAATGGATATGGCTACACCTTC.

V usage is TRBV19 and J usage is TRBJ1-2; 11 bases are a match to TRBD1. Trimming at V came to 5 bases and at J to 2 bases, leaving 7 bases not matched to a gene. The CDR3 totals 16 residues. CDR1 and CDR2 (germline): LNHDA, SQIVND (reference sequence). CDR3 DNA: TGTGCCAGTAGTTCCTGGACAGGGGGCGCGAACTATGGCTACACCTTC. It translates to CASSSWTGGANYGYTF.

The rearrangement joins TRBV12-3 or TRBV12-4 to TRBJ1-1, with a tentative D call TRBD1 (5 bases). Deletions cut 7 bases from V and 0 bases from J, with 9 bases between. The CDR3 has 13 residues. CDR3 DNA sequence: TGTGCCAGCAATGGGGGGGTGAACACTGAAGCTTTCTTT. As protein: CASNGGVNTEAFF.

The chain is built from TRBV19 and TRBJ2-5, with 9 positions matching TRBD2. Germline V gives CDR1 LNHDA, CDR2 SQIVND (reference sequence). Losses at the gene ends were 9 bases for V and 5 bases for J; bases not matched to a gene: 13. This CDR3 is 15 amino acids long. For the CDR3, the DNA is TGTGCCAGCAAAATGGGACTAGCCCCTTTGGAGACCCAGTACTTC. As protein: CASKMGLAPLETQYF.

This chain joins TRBV27 and TRBJ1-2, with 7 bases that match TRBD1. Germline CDR1 is MNHEY and CDR2 is SMNVEV (reference sequence). V lost 7 bases to trimming and J lost 4 bases; unmatched junction nucleotides: 9. This CDR3 has 14 residues. This chain's CDR3 is CASIPTGTAYGYTF. The CDR3 DNA sequence: TGTGCCAGCATTCCTACGGGGACAGCCTATGGCTACACCTTC.